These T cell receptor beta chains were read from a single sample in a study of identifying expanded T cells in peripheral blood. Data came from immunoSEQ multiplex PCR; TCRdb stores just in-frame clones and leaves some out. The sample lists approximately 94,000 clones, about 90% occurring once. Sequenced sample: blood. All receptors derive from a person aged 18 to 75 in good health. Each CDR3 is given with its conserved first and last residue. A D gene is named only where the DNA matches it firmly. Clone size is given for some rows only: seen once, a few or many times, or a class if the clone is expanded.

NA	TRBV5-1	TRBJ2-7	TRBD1	CASSLLGQGTTYEQYF	TGCGCCAGCAGCTTGCTGGGACAGGGGACTACCTACGAGCAGTACTTC
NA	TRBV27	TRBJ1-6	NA	CASSLLRGSPLHF	TGTGCCAGCAGTTTATTGCGTGGTTCACCCCTCCACTTT
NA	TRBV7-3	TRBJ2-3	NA	CASSLTLTSPDTQYF	TGTGCCAGCAGCTTAACCCTCACTAGCCCCGATACGCAGTATTTT
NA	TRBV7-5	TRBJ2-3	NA	CVRSPTRPVGTDTQYF	TGTGTCAGAAGCCCGACGCGACCCGTGGGCACAGATACGCAGTATTTT
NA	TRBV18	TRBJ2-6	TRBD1	CASSPGDRGRGGANVLTF	TGTGCCAGCTCACCGGGAGACAGGGGACGAGGTGGGGCCAACGTCCTGACTTTC
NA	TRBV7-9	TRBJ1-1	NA	CASSFLEGVNTEAFF	TGTGCCAGCAGCTTTTTGGAGGGGGTGAACACTGAAGCTTTCTTT
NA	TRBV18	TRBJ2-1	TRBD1	CASSPGTGGMNEQFF	TGTGCCAGCTCACCGGGGACAGGGGGTATGAATGAGCAGTTCTTC
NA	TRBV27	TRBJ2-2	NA	CASSIRRHLNTGELFF	TGTGCCAGCAGCATTAGAAGGCACTTGAACACCGGGGAGCTGTTTTTT
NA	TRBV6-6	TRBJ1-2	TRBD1	CATRQGASLYGYTF	TGTGCCACCCGACAGGGTGCGAGTTTATATGGCTACACCTTC
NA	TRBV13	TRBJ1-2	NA	CASSKGRGGGYTF	TGTGCCAGCAGCAAAGGTAGGGGCGGTGGCTACACCTTC
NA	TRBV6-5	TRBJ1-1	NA	CASSYSSGGGQAFF	TGTGCCAGCAGTTACAGCTCCGGGGGGGGGCAAGCTTTCTTT
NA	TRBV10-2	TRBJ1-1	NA	CASSADTEAFF	TGCGCCAGCAGTGCCGACACTGAAGCTTTCTTT
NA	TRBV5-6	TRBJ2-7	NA	CASSSLAGEQYF	TGTGCCAGCAGCTCCCTCGCAGGGGAGCAGTACTTC
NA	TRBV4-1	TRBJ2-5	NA	CASSRTTLGPQYF	TGCGCCAGCAGCCGAACGACCCTAGGGCCCCAGTACTTC
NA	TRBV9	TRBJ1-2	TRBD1	CASSVSAGTGGEWGYTF	TGTGCCAGCAGCGTATCCGCCGGGACAGGTGGTGAGTGGGGCTACACCTTC
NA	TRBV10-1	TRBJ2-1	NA	CASSESGLGDEQFF	TGCGCCAGCAGTGAATCCGGCCTGGGGGATGAGCAGTTCTTC
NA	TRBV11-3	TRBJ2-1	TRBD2	CASSLSRGGSSYNEQFF	TGTGCCAGCAGCTTATCACGCGGCGGGAGCTCCTACAATGAGCAGTTCTTC
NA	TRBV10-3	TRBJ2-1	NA	CAIGSGEHNEQFF	TGTGCCATCGGATCAGGGGAACACAATGAGCAGTTCTTC
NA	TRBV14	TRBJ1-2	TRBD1	CASSFGQGYNYGYTF	TGTGCCAGCAGCTTCGGACAGGGATATAACTATGGCTACACCTTC
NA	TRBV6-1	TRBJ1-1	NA	CASSEVPVGTEAFF	TGTGCCAGCAGTGAGGTCCCCGTGGGAACTGAAGCTTTCTTT
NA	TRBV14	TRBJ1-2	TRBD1	CASSHGQDDRGTNYGYTF	TGTGCCAGCAGCCATGGGCAGGATGACAGGGGGACTAACTATGGCTACACCTTC
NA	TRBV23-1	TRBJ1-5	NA	CASSQSDSWVQPQHF	TGCGCCAGCAGTCAATCCGACAGCTGGGTACAGCCCCAGCATTTT
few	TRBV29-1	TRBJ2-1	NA	CSVLSSYNEQFF	TGCAGCGTGTTAAGCTCCTACAATGAGCAGTTCTTC
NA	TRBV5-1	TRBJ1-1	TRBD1	CASSLDGTAANTEAFF	TGCGCCAGCAGCTTGGACGGGACAGCCGCTAACACTGAAGCTTTCTTT
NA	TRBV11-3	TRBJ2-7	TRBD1	CASSPWTGGVDEQYF	TGTGCCAGCAGCCCCTGGACAGGGGGTGTCGACGAGCAGTACTTC
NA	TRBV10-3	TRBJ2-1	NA	CAISGGGGTRIDEQFF	TGTGCCATCAGTGGGGGAGGGGGGACCCGGATAGATGAGCAGTTCTTC